This is a list of T cell receptor beta chains from one sample in a study of T cell responses to AZD1222 COVID-19 vaccine. Method: immunoSEQ multiplex PCR; TCRdb's copy keeps in-frame clones and lacks some. The top ten hold 17% of the sample, which has some 110,000 clones, about 86% seen once. Sequenced here: peripheral blood, sampled 28 days after the second AZD1222 dose. The receptors shown here come from an adult who received the AZD1222 COVID-19 vaccine. Each CDR3 is given with its conserved first and last residue. A D gene is named only where the DNA matches it firmly. Size values are once, few and many counts, or a class for expanded clones, and some rows have none.

d_gene: NA
len: 15
abundance: NA
v_gene: TRBV5-4
j_gene: TRBJ1-1
CDR3aa: CASSLRGGLNTEAFF
CDR3nt: TGTGCCAGCAGCTTGCGGGGCGGTTTGAACACTGAAGCTTTCTTT

d_gene: NA
len: 15
abundance: NA
v_gene: TRBV19
j_gene: TRBJ1-5
CDR3aa: CASSHPGNGNQPQHF
CDR3nt: TGTGCCAGTAGTCATCCAGGGAACGGCAATCAGCCCCAGCATTTT

d_gene: NA
len: 15
abundance: NA
v_gene: TRBV4-1
j_gene: TRBJ1-3
CDR3aa: CASSQLPGPGNTIYF
CDR3nt: TGCGCCAGCAGCCAATTACCAGGGCCTGGAAACACCATATATTTT

d_gene: NA
len: 16
abundance: once
v_gene: TRBV7-9
j_gene: TRBJ2-3
CDR3aa: CASSDRDGEPTDTQYF
CDR3nt: TGTGCCAGCAGCGACCGGGACGGTGAACCCACAGATACGCAGTATTTT

d_gene: TRBD1
len: 15
abundance: few
v_gene: TRBV3-1/TRBV3-2
j_gene: TRBJ1-2
CDR3aa: CASSQVPTGNYGYTF
CDR3nt: TGTGCCAGCAGCCAAGTCCCGACAGGGAACTATGGCTACACCTTC

d_gene: TRBD1
len: 18
abundance: NA
v_gene: TRBV5-6
j_gene: TRBJ1-1
CDR3aa: CASSLRGLAGGLSTEAFF
CDR3nt: TGTGCCAGCAGCTTGCGGGGCTTGGCAGGGGGTTTGAGCACTGAAGCTTTCTTT

d_gene: TRBD1
len: 16
abundance: NA
v_gene: TRBV18
j_gene: TRBJ1-4
CDR3aa: CASSLFWTGGEEKLFF
CDR3nt: TGTGCCAGCTCACTCTTTTGGACAGGGGGCGAAGAAAAACTGTTTTTT

d_gene: NA
len: 12
abundance: NA
v_gene: TRBV7-9
j_gene: TRBJ1-2
CDR3aa: CASSLAGYGYTF
CDR3nt: TGTGCCAGCAGCTTAGCGGGTTATGGCTACACCTTC

d_gene: TRBD2
len: 17
abundance: NA
v_gene: TRBV3-1/TRBV3-2
j_gene: TRBJ2-1
CDR3aa: CASSSRGLAGGGNEQFF
CDR3nt: TGTGCCAGCAGCTCCCGAGGACTAGCGGGAGGAGGCAATGAGCAGTTCTTC

d_gene: NA
len: 12
abundance: NA
v_gene: TRBV24-1
j_gene: TRBJ2-3
CDR3aa: CATSGAADTQYF
CDR3nt: TGTGCCACCAGTGGGGCGGCAGATACGCAGTATTTT

d_gene: NA
len: 14
abundance: NA
v_gene: TRBV5-1
j_gene: TRBJ1-5
CDR3aa: CASSPGEVNQPQHF
CDR3nt: TGCGCCAGCAGCCCTGGGGAGGTCAATCAGCCCCAGCATTTT

d_gene: NA
len: 13
abundance: once
v_gene: TRBV29-1
j_gene: TRBJ1-2
CDR3aa: CSVEGSGNYGYTF
CDR3nt: TGCAGCGTTGAAGGTTCTGGGAACTATGGCTACACCTTC

d_gene: NA
len: 14
abundance: NA
v_gene: TRBV4-1
j_gene: TRBJ1-2
CDR3aa: CASSQLGRVYGYTF
CDR3nt: TGCGCCAGCAGCCAACTAGGGCGAGTTTATGGCTACACCTTC

d_gene: TRBD2
len: 16
abundance: once
v_gene: TRBV13
j_gene: TRBJ2-1
CDR3aa: CASSPQGLVSYNEQFF
CDR3nt: TGTGCCAGCAGCCCACAGGGACTAGTTTCCTACAATGAGCAGTTCTTC

d_gene: NA
len: 14
abundance: NA
v_gene: TRBV5-8
j_gene: TRBJ1-1
CDR3aa: CASSLGIIGPEAFF
CDR3nt: TGTGCCAGCAGCTTGGGAATCATTGGCCCTGAAGCTTTCTTT

d_gene: NA
len: 13
abundance: NA
v_gene: TRBV15
j_gene: TRBJ1-6
CDR3aa: CATSGDRYSPLHF
CDR3nt: TGTGCCACCAGCGGAGACAGGTATTCACCCCTCCACTTT

d_gene: NA
len: 14
abundance: once
v_gene: TRBV6-5
j_gene: TRBJ1-1
CDR3aa: CASTVGTQNTEAFF
CDR3nt: TGTGCCAGCACCGTCGGGACCCAGAACACTGAAGCTTTCTTT

d_gene: TRBD1
len: 12
abundance: NA
v_gene: TRBV4-3
j_gene: TRBJ1-1
CDR3aa: CASSRGQGKAFF
CDR3nt: TGCGCCAGCAGCCGCGGACAGGGGAAAGCTTTCTTT

d_gene: TRBD1
len: 13
abundance: NA
v_gene: TRBV14
j_gene: TRBJ1-1
CDR3aa: CASSHSGGVEAFF
CDR3nt: TGTGCCAGCAGCCACTCAGGGGGGGTTGAAGCTTTCTTT

d_gene: TRBD2
len: 15
abundance: few
v_gene: TRBV7-7
j_gene: TRBJ2-1
CDR3aa: CASSLPSGSRNEQFF
CDR3nt: TGTGCCAGCAGCTTACCTAGCGGGAGTAGGAATGAGCAGTTCTTC

d_gene: NA
len: 12
abundance: NA
v_gene: TRBV7-6
j_gene: TRBJ1-5
CDR3aa: CASSLGNQPQHF
CDR3nt: TGTGCCAGCAGCTTAGGCAATCAGCCCCAGCATTTT

d_gene: NA
len: 10
abundance: NA
v_gene: TRBV20-1
j_gene: TRBJ2-1
CDR3aa: CSGEFNEQFF
CDR3nt: TGCAGTGGAGAGTTCAATGAGCAGTTCTTC

d_gene: NA
len: 13
abundance: NA
v_gene: TRBV6-2/TRBV6-3
j_gene: TRBJ1-1
CDR3aa: CASSADSGTEAFF
CDR3nt: TGTGCCAGCAGCGCAGACAGTGGCACTGAAGCTTTCTTT

d_gene: NA
len: 10
abundance: NA
v_gene: TRBV2
j_gene: TRBJ2-1
CDR3aa: CASSGTEQFF
CDR3nt: TGTGCCAGCAGCGGGACAGAGCAGTTCTTC

d_gene: NA
len: 18
abundance: NA
v_gene: TRBV19
j_gene: TRBJ2-1
CDR3aa: CASRSQWTTQKGGTEQFF
CDR3nt: TGTGCCAGTAGGTCTCAGTGGACTACCCAAAAGGGAGGAACTGAGCAGTTCTTC

d_gene: NA
len: 16
abundance: NA
v_gene: TRBV27
j_gene: TRBJ2-7
CDR3aa: CASRPTTSSVSSEQYF
CDR3nt: TGTGCCAGCAGACCCACCACGTCATCTGTATCTAGCGAGCAGTACTTC

d_gene: TRBD1
len: 17
abundance: once
v_gene: TRBV24-1
j_gene: TRBJ2-5
CDR3aa: CATSDQKDRGRQETQYF
CDR3nt: TGTGCCACCAGTGATCAGAAGGACAGGGGGCGGCAAGAGACCCAGTACTTC

d_gene: NA
len: 16
abundance: once
v_gene: TRBV9
j_gene: TRBJ1-6
CDR3aa: CASSVAGTPSNSPLHF
CDR3nt: TGTGCCAGCAGCGTAGCCGGGACCCCCAGTAATTCACCCCTCCACTTT

d_gene: TRBD1
len: 14
abundance: NA
v_gene: TRBV29-1
j_gene: TRBJ1-1
CDR3aa: CSASTGGMNTEAFF
CDR3nt: TGCAGCGCTTCGACAGGGGGGATGAACACTGAAGCTTTCTTT

d_gene: NA
len: 15
abundance: once
v_gene: TRBV3-1/TRBV3-2
j_gene: TRBJ1-5
CDR3aa: CASSQDTGGNQPQHF
CDR3nt: TGTGCCAGCAGCCAAGATACGGGGGGAAATCAGCCCCAGCATTTT

d_gene: NA
len: 14
abundance: NA
v_gene: TRBV6-5
j_gene: TRBJ1-2
CDR3aa: CASRGLPRGYGYTF
CDR3nt: TGTGCCAGCAGAGGACTGCCCAGGGGCTATGGCTACACCTTC

d_gene: NA
len: 13
abundance: NA
v_gene: TRBV12-3/TRBV12-4
j_gene: TRBJ2-7
CDR3aa: CASSPNGLGEQYF
CDR3nt: TGTGCCAGCAGTCCCAATGGACTGGGGGAGCAGTACTTC

d_gene: NA
len: 15
abundance: NA
v_gene: TRBV3-1/TRBV3-2
j_gene: TRBJ1-5
CDR3aa: CASSQVTGANQPQHF
CDR3nt: TGTGCCAGCAGCCAAGTGACGGGGGCCAATCAGCCCCAGCATTTT